A selection of T cell receptor beta chains follows, all from one sample in a study of beta chain features in type 1 diabetes. The protocol was immunoSEQ multiplex PCR, while the TCRdb copy is restricted to in-frame clones and leaves out a portion. Among around 140,000 clones, about 10% were seen once, and the ten largest hold approximately 0.7%. Sequenced material: central memory CD4+ T cells from blood. The receptors were sampled from a man in his thirties or forties with type 1 diabetes. The CDR3 runs from the conserved cysteine through the conserved F or W. D genes are given only for firm matches. Not all rows give a size; the values are once, few, many and, for expanded clones, a class.

v_gene: TRBV9; d_gene: .; j_gene: TRBJ2-1; abundance: few; CDR3nt: TGTGCCAGCAGCGTAAGCGGGCTTGAGCAGTTCTTC; CDR3aa: CASSVSGLEQFF
v_gene: TRBV7-2; d_gene: .; j_gene: TRBJ1-2; abundance: .; CDR3nt: TGTGCCAGCAGCGCGGGTCTAGACGGCTACACCTTC; CDR3aa: CASSAGLDGYTF
v_gene: TRBV7-9; d_gene: TRBD1; j_gene: TRBJ1-2; abundance: few; CDR3nt: TGTGCCAGCAGCTCAGGGACAGGAGACTATGGCTACACCTTC; CDR3aa: CASSSGTGDYGYTF
v_gene: TRBV6-5; d_gene: TRBD1; j_gene: TRBJ2-2; abundance: few; CDR3nt: TGTGCCAGCAGTCCGTGGACAGGGCACGGGGAGCTGTTTTTT; CDR3aa: CASSPWTGHGELFF
v_gene: TRBV4-3; d_gene: .; j_gene: TRBJ1-2; abundance: few; CDR3nt: TGCGCCAGCAGCCAAGAGGCTCAACAGGGCTATGGCTACACCTTC; CDR3aa: CASSQEAQQGYGYTF
v_gene: TRBV18; d_gene: TRBD2; j_gene: TRBJ2-7; abundance: few; CDR3nt: TGTGCCAGCTCACCGCAGAGCGGGACCTACGAGCAGTACTTC; CDR3aa: CASSPQSGTYEQYF
v_gene: TRBV7-3; d_gene: .; j_gene: TRBJ1-1; abundance: .; CDR3nt: TGTGCCAGCAGCCTGCAGGGGTCCTCCACTGAAGCTTTCTTT; CDR3aa: CASSLQGSSTEAFF
v_gene: TRBV11-2; d_gene: .; j_gene: TRBJ2-2; abundance: few; CDR3nt: TGTGCCGGAAAGGCGGTGAACACCGGGGAGCTGTTTTTT; CDR3aa: CAGKAVNTGELFF
v_gene: TRBV5-1; d_gene: TRBD1; j_gene: TRBJ1-2; abundance: .; CDR3nt: TGCGCCAGCAGCTTGGGGTTGACAGGGGGAAGGTATGGCTACACCTTC; CDR3aa: CASSLGLTGGRYGYTF
v_gene: TRBV5-4; d_gene: TRBD1; j_gene: TRBJ1-2; abundance: many; CDR3nt: TGTGCCAGCAGCTTGGTGGGACAGGTCGATGGCTACACCTTC; CDR3aa: CASSLVGQVDGYTF
v_gene: TRBV11-2; d_gene: .; j_gene: TRBJ2-3; abundance: .; CDR3nt: TGTGCCAGCAGCTCCCCAAGGGGTAGGAGCACAGATACGCAGTATTTT; CDR3aa: CASSSPRGRSTDTQYF
v_gene: TRBV28; d_gene: TRBD2; j_gene: TRBJ2-5; abundance: few; CDR3nt: TGTGCCAGCAGTTACGGGGGGGTCGAGGAGACCCAGTACTTC; CDR3aa: CASSYGGVEETQYF
v_gene: TRBV5-4; d_gene: TRBD2; j_gene: TRBJ2-1; abundance: .; CDR3nt: TGTGCCAGCAGCTTCGGGGGGGCCGGTGAGCAGTTCTTC; CDR3aa: CASSFGGAGEQFF
v_gene: TRBV7-6; d_gene: .; j_gene: TRBJ1-1; abundance: few; CDR3nt: TGTGCCAGCAGCTTCACAGCGAACACTGAAGCTTTCTTT; CDR3aa: CASSFTANTEAFF
v_gene: TRBV7-8; d_gene: TRBD1; j_gene: TRBJ1-5; abundance: few; CDR3nt: TGTGCCAGCAGCCATAGAACCGGGACAGGGATTCAGCCCCAGCATTTT; CDR3aa: CASSHRTGTGIQPQHF